This T cell receptor (beta chain) was captured in a study of cytomegalovirus exposure and HLA in healthy donors (dated by TCRdb to 2016 to 2017). Study-level background: An earlier analysis of some 500 of the donors reported roughly 270 Gb of sequence data and some 120 million unique TCR beta sequences from roughly 200 million T cells. Roughly 320 gigabases of sequencing data and around 80 million unique TCR sequences made up an early release that covered nearly 650 HLA-typed donors. Among the approximately 420 genotyped donors, approximately 77% belonged to the genetic ancestry cluster associated with self-reported Caucasian donors. The study aimed to test whether signatures of past pathogen exposure could be identified by cataloging public T cell receptors. Using immunosequencing, the study profiled T cell repertoires from fewer than 850 subjects and related those repertoires to cytomegalovirus serostatus. Besides the first cohort of hundreds of subjects, a separate validation cohort made up of about 120 different subjects was used. High-throughput TCR immunosequencing, statistical association of individual TCRs with disease status, and machine learning were combined to predict cytomegalovirus infection status. A later analysis re-analyzed previously published TCR beta repertoires from 660 or so donors and added high-resolution HLA genotyping to study TCR occurrence patterns. Rather than drawing on any new phenotypic data, the later analysis identified candidate immune exposures from TCR beta sequences and the way those sequences occurred across donors. In an earlier analysis of 587 of the donors, high-throughput TCR beta sequencing was used to judge whether each TCR beta V gene segment behaved as functional or pseudogenic. Donor age, sex, ethnicity and CMV serostatus were compiled alongside the repertoire data. A later genetic analysis used genome-wide SNP genotypes for about 65% of the roughly 670 donors, treating that subset as a discovery cohort. All discovery cohort repertoires had been generated on a single sequencing platform. HLA typing covered class I and class II loci at four-digit resolution. Typing coverage varied by locus: roughly 629-640 donors for A, B, C, DRB1 and DQB1; more than 500 for DQA1; approximately 610 for DPA1; 450 to 480 for DPB1. Four to six DR-DQ haplotypes were handled as single units for association and clustering, since linkage in the cohort was strong. On average, around 230,000 unique TCR beta nucleotide sequences were sequenced per donor among some 430 genotyped donors of the cohort, with 15% to 20% of those sequences being non-productive.

In total, approximately 700 healthy bone marrow donors made up the cohort. At the time of sampling, every cohort member was nominally healthy, though immune exposures that went unrecorded were likely present. The donor tested CMV seronegative, placing the donor among the 350 to 400 seronegative members of the cohort. A peripheral blood sample was collected from each donor, and TCR beta sequencing was performed on peripheral blood mononuclear cells. The Qiagen DNeasy Blood Extraction Kit was used to extract genomic DNA from the blood cell samples. The library relied on the immunoSEQ multiplex PCR assay. The multiplex PCR relied on a mix of 60 forward primers for TCR Vbeta segments and 13 reverse primers for TCR Jbeta segments. The CDR3 region of rearranged TCR beta genes was amplified from genomic DNA by a multiplex PCR assay. The Illumina HiSeq System was used to sequence the amplified TCR beta libraries as 87-base-pair reads. The study's own analysis went as follows. A later analysis tallied 70 million to 100 million unique TCR beta chains across the 700 or so repertoires, and some 10 million of those chains were shared by two or more donors. Raw reads were error-corrected and collapsed into unique sequences by a nearest-neighbor algorithm in which closely related sequences were merged to remove PCR and sequencing errors. Alignment of CDR3 sequences to IMGT reference sequences was used to assign V, D and J gene segments. For a sequence to be retained, a match of at least six nucleotides to both a V gene segment and a J gene segment was required. Rearrangements were called productive when the CDR3 lacked stop codons and stayed in frame with V and J; all others were non-productive. Following IMGT convention, CDR3 was defined as the stretch from the second conserved V-encoded cysteine to the conserved J-encoded phenylalanine. The earlier analysis of about 610 of the donors excluded sequences that lacked an unambiguous match to a single V gene segment. An earlier analysis of 587 of the donors called V segments functional above 56.7% productive rearrangements and segregating when the between-donor standard deviation exceeded 5%. A statistical classification framework was built for diagnosing cytomegalovirus status from the catalog of TCR beta chain sequences. In a later analysis, TCR nucleotide sequences were compared against IMGT/GENE-DB human TR gene sequences so that V and J genes could be assigned. The TCRdist pipeline was used in a later analysis to assign CDR3 sequences and most-parsimonious VDJ recombination scenarios. In a later analysis, every TCR beta chain was defined by the combination of its CDR3 amino acid sequence and its V-gene family, and reads without a unique V-gene family were dropped. A later analysis removed over 500 highly shared, low-generation-probability nucleotide sequences to deal with suspected cross-contamination and a sequencing artifact. For each public chain, a later analysis derived a clonal expansion index from normalized ranks of inferred template counts within each repertoire. A later analysis computed generation probabilities with a VDJ recombination model fitted to out-of-frame rearrangements, and checked the results against IGoR. Hypergeometric tests were used in a later analysis to score TCR-TCR, TCR-HLA and TCR-CMV co-occurrence, with a repertoire-size bias correction applied to the TCR pairs. To estimate false discovery rates, a later analysis permuted the HLA or CMV assignments 20 times. In a later analysis, co-occurring TCRs were grouped using DBSCAN, and TCRdist sequence similarity was added for clustering within HLA-allele-positive subsets. For co-occurrence clustering, repertoires with fewer than 30,000 or more than 120,000 public chains were excluded, along with 5 or 6 repertoires with anomalous nucleotide sharing. As stored in TCRdb, this immuneACCESS dataset retains in-frame rearrangements with V and J assigned. A fraction of the clones does not appear; measured against another copy, unresolved V genes explain less than half of the discrepancy, and the remainder lacks a known reason. Clonal size and the V and J genes are those of that table, whereas D and trimming came from the DNA. This sample comprises about 120,000 clones, over 60% of them detected only once. 1.3% of the sample is in the top ten clones.

The research as a whole found: In a later analysis, the rate of TCR association differed among HLA loci, with DRB1 alleles having the most associated TCRs and HLA-C alleles having the fewest. A group of highly shared sequence variants was considered likely to be a technical artifact of the sequencing pipeline. In an earlier analysis of around 600 of the donors, most TCR beta V segments appeared in productive rearrangements about 90% or about 30% of the time, broadly matching IMGT annotations. A later analysis reported that several top co-occurrence clusters appeared linked to parvovirus B19, influenza, CMV and Epstein-Barr virus. This cohort had only TCR beta chains sequenced, and the lack of alpha or paired-chain data limited which features could be detected. In both the original and validation cohorts, the classifier was reported to diagnose cytomegalovirus status with high specificity and sensitivity. In a later analysis, HLA-associated TCR beta chains were found to be more clonally expanded and to have lower generation probabilities than equally common non-associated chains. A few of the identified cytomegalovirus-associated TCR beta chains were confirmed in vitro to be specific for cytomegalovirus antigens. Linkage disequilibrium might explain the correlated functional status among segregating V segments, but an unknown experimental factor could not be excluded. Because some donors lacked HLA typing at each locus, the association tests relied only on the typed subset. The authors suggested that the approach could potentially be extended to other disease states and immunological phenotypes. In a later analysis, most CMV-associated TCR beta chains were found to appear HLA-restricted, with HLA associations seemingly driven largely by CMV exposure. The earlier analysis of some 540 of the donors excluded roughly 17 rarely observed V segments, including chromosome 9 orphons, because counts were too low. An association between a missense DCLRE1C variant and V-gene and J-gene trimming of TCR beta chains was found in a later genetic analysis and replicated in an independent cohort. Sequencing depth was assumed to be roughly uniform across donors in the presence/absence analyses, though that assumption may not hold. A further reported finding was that TCR beta sequences accurately predicted the HLA-A and HLA-B alleles for most subjects in the first cohort. In the study, 164 TCR beta chains were listed as associated with cytomegalovirus. A later analysis associated 17,000 or so TCR beta sequences with specific HLA alleles at a false discovery rate of 0.05. For the cohort, immune exposure information was limited to CMV serostatus. While some public TCRs were present in many individuals, most TCR sequences turned up only very rarely across donors. When HLA alleles, especially DR and DQ, strongly co-occurred, attributing TCR associations to individual alleles was difficult. In a later genetic analysis, fewer N-insertions in productive TCRs were reported among donors in an Asian-associated ancestry cluster than the roughly 700-donor mean.

As concerns this clone: No antigen is known for it. No much larger clone exists at a distance of one base, and base qualities are not known.

Sequencing was done on a sample of PBMCs. This sequence was found in a woman aged 25 to 45 in good health and CMV-seronegative.

The encoded CDR3 is CASTRAGGINNEQFF. The nucleotides are TGTGCCAGCACCCGAGCGGGAGGGATAAACAATGAGCAGTTCTTC. This receptor chain uses TRBV7-8 and TRBJ2-1, with TRBD2 matching 10 junction bases. The CDR3 goes from the cysteine to the phenylalanine over 15 residues. Only the CDR3 part of the read is kept: 45 bases, read in frame from the first base. From the germline V gene, CDR1 is SGHVS and CDR2 is FQNEAQ. V and J are trimmed by 7 bases and 5 bases, and the gene matches miss 8 bases of the junction. Full variable domain (CDR3 extended with the reference TRBV7-8 and TRBJ2-1 proteins): GAGVSQSPRYKVAKRGQDVALRCDPISGHVSLFWYQQALGQGPEFLTYFQNEAQLDKSGLPSDRFFAERPEGSVSTLKIQRTQQEDSAVYLCASTRAGGINNEQFFGPGTRLTVL.